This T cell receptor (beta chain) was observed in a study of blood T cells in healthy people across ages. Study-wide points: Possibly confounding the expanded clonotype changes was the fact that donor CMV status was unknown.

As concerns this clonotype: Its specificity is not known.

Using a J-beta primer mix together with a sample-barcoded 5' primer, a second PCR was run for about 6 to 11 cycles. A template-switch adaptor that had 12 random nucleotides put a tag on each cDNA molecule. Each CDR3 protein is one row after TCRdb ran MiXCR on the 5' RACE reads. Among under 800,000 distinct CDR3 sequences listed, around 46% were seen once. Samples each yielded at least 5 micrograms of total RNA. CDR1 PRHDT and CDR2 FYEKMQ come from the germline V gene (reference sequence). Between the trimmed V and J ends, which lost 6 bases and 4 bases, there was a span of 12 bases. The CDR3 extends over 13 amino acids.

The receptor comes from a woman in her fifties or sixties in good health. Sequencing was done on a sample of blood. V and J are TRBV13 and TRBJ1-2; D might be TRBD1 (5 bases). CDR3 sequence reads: CASRSEGSYGYTF. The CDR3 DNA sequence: TGTGCCAGCAGATCGGAGGGGTCCTATGGCTACACCTTC.